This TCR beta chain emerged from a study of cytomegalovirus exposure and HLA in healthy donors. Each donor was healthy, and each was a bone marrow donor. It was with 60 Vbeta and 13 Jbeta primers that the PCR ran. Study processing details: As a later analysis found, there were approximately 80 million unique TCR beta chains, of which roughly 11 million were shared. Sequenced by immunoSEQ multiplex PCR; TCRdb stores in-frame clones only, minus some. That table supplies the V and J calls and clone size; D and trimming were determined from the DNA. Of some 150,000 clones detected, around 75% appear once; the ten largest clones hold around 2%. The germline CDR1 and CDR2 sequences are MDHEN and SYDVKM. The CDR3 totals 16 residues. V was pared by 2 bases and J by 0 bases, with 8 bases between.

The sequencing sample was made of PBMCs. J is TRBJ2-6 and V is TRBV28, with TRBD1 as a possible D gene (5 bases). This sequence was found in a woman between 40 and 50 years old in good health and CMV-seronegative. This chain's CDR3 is CASSLPGSSGANVLTF. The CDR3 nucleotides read TGTGCCAGCAGTTTACCAGGGTCCTCTGGGGCCAACGTCCTGACTTTC.